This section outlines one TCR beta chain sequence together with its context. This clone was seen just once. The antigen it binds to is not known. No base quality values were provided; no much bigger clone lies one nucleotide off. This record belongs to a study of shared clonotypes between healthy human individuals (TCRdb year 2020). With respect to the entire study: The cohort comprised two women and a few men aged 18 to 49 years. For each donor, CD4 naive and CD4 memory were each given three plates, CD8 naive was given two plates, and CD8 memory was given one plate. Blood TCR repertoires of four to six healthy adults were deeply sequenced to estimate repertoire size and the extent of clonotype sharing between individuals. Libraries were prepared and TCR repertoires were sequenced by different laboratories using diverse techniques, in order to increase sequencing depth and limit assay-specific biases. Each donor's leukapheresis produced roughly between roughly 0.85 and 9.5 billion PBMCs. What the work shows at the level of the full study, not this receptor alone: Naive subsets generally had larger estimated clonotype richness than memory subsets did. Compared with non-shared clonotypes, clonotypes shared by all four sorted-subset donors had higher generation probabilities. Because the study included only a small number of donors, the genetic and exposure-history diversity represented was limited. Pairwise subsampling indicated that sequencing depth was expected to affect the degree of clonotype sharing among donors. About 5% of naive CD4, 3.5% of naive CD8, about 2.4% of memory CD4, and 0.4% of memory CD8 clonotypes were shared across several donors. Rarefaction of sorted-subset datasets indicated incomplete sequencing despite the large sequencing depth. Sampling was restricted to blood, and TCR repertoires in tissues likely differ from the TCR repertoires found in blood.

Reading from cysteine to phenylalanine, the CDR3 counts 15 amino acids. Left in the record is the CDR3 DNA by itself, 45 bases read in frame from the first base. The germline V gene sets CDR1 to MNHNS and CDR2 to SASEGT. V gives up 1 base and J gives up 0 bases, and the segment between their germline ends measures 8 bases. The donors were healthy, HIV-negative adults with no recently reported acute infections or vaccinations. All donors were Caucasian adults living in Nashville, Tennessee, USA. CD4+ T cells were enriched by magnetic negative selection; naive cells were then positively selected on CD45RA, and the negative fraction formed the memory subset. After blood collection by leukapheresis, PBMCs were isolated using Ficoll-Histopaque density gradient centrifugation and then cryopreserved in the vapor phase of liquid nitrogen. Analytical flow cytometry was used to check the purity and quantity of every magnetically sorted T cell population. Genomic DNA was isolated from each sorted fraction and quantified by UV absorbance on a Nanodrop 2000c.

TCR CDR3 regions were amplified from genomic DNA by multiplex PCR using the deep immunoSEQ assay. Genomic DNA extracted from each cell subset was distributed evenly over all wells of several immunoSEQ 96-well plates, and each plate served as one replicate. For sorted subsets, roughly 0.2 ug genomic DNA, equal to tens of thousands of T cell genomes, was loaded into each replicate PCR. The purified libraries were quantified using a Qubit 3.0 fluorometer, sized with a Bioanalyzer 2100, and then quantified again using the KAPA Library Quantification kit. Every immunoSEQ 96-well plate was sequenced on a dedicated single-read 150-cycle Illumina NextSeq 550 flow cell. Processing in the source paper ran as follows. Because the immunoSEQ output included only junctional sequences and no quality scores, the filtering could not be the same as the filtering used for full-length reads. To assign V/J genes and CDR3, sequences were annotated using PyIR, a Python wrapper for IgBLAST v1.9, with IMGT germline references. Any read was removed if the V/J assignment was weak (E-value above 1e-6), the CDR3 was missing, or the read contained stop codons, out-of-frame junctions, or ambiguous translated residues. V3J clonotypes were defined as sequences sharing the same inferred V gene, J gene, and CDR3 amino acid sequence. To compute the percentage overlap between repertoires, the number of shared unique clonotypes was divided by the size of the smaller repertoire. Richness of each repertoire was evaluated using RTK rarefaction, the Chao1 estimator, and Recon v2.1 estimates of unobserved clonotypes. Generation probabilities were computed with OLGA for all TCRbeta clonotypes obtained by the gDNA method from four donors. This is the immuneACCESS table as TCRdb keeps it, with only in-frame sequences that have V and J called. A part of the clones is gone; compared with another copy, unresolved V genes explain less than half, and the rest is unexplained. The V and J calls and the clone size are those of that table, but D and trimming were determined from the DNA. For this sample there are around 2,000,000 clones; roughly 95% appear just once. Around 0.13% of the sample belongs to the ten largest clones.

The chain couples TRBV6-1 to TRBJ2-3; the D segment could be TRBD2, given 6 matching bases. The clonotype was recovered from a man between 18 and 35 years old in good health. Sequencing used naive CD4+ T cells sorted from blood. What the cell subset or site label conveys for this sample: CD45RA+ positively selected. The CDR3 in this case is CASSEGGTSTDTQYF. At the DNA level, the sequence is TGTGCCAGCAGTGAAGGAGGGACTAGCACAGATACGCAGTATTTT.